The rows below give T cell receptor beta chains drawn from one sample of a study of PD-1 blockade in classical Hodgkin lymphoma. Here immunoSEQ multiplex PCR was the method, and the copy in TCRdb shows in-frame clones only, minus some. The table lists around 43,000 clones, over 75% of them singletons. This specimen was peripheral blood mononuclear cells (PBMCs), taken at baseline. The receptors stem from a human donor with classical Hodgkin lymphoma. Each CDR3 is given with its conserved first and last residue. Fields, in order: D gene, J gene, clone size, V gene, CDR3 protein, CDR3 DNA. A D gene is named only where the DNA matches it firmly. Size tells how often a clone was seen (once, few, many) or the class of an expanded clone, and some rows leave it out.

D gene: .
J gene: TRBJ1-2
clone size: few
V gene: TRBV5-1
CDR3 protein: CASSLGEEDYGYTF
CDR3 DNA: TGCGCCAGCAGCTTGGGGGAGGAGGACTATGGCTACACCTTC

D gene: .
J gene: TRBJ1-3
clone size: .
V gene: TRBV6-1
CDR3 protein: CASSEGALSSGNTIYF
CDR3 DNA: TGTGCCAGCAGTGAAGGTGCACTGAGCTCTGGAAACACCATATATTTT

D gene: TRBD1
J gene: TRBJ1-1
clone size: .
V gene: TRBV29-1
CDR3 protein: CSVVQGAGTEAFF
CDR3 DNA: TGCAGCGTTGTCCAGGGGGCGGGCACTGAAGCTTTCTTT

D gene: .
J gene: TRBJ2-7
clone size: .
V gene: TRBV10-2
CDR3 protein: CASRGWGADYEQYF
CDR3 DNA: TGCGCCAGCAGAGGATGGGGGGCCGACTACGAGCAGTACTTC

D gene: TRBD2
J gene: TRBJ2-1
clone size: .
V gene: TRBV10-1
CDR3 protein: CASSAGLAGQVNEQFF
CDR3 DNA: TGCGCCAGCAGCGCTGGACTAGCGGGACAGGTTAATGAGCAGTTCTTC

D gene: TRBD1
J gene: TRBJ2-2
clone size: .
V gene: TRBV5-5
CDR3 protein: CASSSPRGLVAGELFF
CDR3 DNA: TGTGCCAGCAGCTCCCCCAGGGGGCTGGTCGCCGGGGAGCTGTTTTTT

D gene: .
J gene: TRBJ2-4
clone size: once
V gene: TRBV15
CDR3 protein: CATSQQGILAKNIQYF
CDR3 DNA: TGTGCCACCAGCCAACAGGGCATTCTAGCCAAAAACATTCAGTACTTC

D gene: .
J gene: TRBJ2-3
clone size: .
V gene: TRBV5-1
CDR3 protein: CASSSRTGTGTDTQYF
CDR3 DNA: TGCGCCAGCAGTTCCCGCACCGGGACTGGAACAGATACGCAGTATTTT

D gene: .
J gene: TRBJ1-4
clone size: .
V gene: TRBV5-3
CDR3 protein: CARSEGNEKLFF
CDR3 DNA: TGTGCCAGAAGCGAAGGGAATGAAAAACTGTTTTTT

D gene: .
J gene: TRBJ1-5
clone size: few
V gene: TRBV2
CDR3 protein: CASRDSPNQPQHF
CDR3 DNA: TGTGCCAGCAGGGACAGCCCCAATCAGCCCCAGCATTTT

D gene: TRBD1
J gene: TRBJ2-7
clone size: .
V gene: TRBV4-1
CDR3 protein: CASSRPGQEAYEQYF
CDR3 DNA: TGCGCCAGCAGCCGGCCGGGACAGGAGGCGTACGAGCAGTACTTC

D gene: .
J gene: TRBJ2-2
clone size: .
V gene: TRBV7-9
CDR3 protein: CASSFSAKRQLGPGELFF
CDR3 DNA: TGTGCCAGCAGCTTTTCCGCAAAGAGACAGTTAGGTCCCGGGGAGCTGTTTTTT

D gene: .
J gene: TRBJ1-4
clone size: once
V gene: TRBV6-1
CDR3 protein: CASSEESVSTNEKLFF
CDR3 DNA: TGTGCCAGCAGTGAAGAATCCGTGTCAACTAATGAAAAACTGTTTTTT

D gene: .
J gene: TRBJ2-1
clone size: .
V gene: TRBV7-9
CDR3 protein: CASSLWADNEQFF
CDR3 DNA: TGTGCCAGCAGCTTGTGGGCGGACAATGAGCAGTTCTTC

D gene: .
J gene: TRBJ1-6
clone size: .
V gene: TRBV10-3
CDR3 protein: CAISESGGPSPLHF
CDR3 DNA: TGTGCCATCAGTGAGTCCGGGGGCCCTTCACCCCTCCACTTT

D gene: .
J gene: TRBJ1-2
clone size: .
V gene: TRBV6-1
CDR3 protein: CASSEAGAGTFYGYTF
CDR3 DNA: TGTGCCAGCAGTGAAGCGGGGGCCGGAACCTTCTATGGCTACACCTTC

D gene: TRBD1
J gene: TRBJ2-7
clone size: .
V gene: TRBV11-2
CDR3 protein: CASSGRGQGHDEQYF
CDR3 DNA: TGTGCCAGCAGCGGAAGGGGACAGGGACATGACGAGCAGTACTTC

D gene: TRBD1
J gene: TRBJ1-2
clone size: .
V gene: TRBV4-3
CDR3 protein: CASSGHLPGQSFYGYTF
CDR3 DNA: TGCGCCAGCAGCGGTCACCTTCCGGGACAGAGCTTCTATGGCTACACCTTC

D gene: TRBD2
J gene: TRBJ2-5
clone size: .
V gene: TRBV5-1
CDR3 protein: CASSPMTSGGRGETQYF
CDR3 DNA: TGCGCCAGCAGCCCAATGACTAGCGGGGGACGAGGAGAGACCCAGTACTTC

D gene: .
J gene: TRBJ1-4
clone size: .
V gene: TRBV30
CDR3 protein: CAWSVGSGGTNEKLFF
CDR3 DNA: TGTGCCTGGAGTGTAGGGTCGGGAGGAACTAATGAAAAACTGTTTTTT

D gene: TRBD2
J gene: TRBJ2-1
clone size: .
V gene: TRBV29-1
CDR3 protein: CSVDGLAGYNEQFF
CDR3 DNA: TGCAGCGTTGATGGACTAGCGGGTTACAATGAGCAGTTCTTC

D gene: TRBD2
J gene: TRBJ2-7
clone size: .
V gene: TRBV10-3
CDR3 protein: CAISGGTSAAYEQYF
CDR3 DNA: TGTGCCATCAGTGGTGGGACTAGCGCCGCCTACGAGCAGTACTTC

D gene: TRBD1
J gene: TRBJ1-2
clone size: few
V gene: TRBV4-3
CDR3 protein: CASSHKTRDRQLGYTF
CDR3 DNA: TGCGCCAGCAGCCACAAAACCCGGGACAGACAACTTGGCTACACCTTC

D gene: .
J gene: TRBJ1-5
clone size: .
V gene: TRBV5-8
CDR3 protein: CASSRGESSNQPQHF
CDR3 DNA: TGTGCCAGCAGCCGAGGTGAATCCAGCAATCAGCCCCAGCATTTT

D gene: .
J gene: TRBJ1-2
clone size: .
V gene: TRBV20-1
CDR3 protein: CSAALYYGYTF
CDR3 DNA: TGCAGTGCCGCTCTGTACTATGGCTACACCTTC

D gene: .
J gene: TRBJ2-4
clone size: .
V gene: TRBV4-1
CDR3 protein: CASSPVGAGDIQYF
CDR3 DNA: TGCGCCAGCAGCCCCGTTGGAGCAGGGGACATTCAGTACTTC

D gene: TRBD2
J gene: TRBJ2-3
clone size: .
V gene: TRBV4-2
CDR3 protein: CASSQVAGGQDTQYF
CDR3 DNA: TGTGCCAGCAGCCAAGTAGCGGGGGGGCAAGATACGCAGTATTTT

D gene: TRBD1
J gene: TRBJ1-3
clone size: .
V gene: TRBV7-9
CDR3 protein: CASSWDRLSGNTIYF
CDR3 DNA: TGTGCCAGCAGCTGGGACAGGCTCTCTGGAAACACCATATATTTT

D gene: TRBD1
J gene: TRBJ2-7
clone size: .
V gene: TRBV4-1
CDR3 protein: CASSQEGQAFEQYF
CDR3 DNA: TGCGCCAGCAGCCAAGAGGGACAGGCATTTGAGCAGTACTTC

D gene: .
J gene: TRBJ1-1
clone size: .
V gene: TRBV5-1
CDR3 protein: CASSLGTGEAFF
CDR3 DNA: TGCGCCAGCAGCTTGGGTACAGGAGAAGCTTTCTTT

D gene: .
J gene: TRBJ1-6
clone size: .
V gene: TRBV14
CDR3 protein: CASSQAAGVRNSPLHF
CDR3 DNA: TGTGCCAGCAGCCAAGCGGCAGGGGTACGGAATTCACCCCTCCACTTT

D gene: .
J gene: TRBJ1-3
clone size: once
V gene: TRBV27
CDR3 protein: CASSPLPGNTIYF
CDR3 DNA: TGTGCCAGCAGCCCCCTCCCTGGAAACACCATATATTTT

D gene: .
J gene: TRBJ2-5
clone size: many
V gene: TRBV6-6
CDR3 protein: CASRGGDRTQYF
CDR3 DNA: TGTGCCAGCAGGGGGGGGGACAGGACCCAGTACTTC

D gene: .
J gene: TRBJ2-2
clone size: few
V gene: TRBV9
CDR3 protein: CASSVAGGHYTGELFF
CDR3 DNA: TGTGCCAGCAGCGTAGCTGGGGGACACTACACCGGGGAGCTGTTTTTT

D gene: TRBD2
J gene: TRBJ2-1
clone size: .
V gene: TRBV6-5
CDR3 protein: CASSYGGGVFVEQFF
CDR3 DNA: TGTGCCAGCAGTTACGGCGGGGGGGTGTTTGTTGAGCAGTTCTTC

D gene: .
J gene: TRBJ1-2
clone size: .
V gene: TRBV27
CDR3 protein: CASSLRGRYGYTF
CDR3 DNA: TGTGCCAGCAGTCTCAGGGGTCGGTATGGCTACACCTTC

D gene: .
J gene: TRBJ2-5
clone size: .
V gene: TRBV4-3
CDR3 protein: CASSQDPGEGETQYF
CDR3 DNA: TGCGCCAGCAGCCAGGATCCCGGAGAAGGAGAGACCCAGTACTTC

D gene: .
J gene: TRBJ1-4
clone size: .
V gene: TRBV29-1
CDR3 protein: CSVALPGEKLFF
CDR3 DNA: TGCAGCGTTGCCCTGCCCGGGGAAAAACTGTTTTTT

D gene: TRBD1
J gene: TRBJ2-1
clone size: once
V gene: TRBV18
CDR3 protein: CASSPGQDNEQFF
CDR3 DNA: TGTGCCAGCTCACCCGGACAGGACAATGAGCAGTTCTTC

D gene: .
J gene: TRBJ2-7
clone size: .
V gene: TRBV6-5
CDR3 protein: CAGSYRPRYEQYF
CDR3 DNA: TGTGCCGGCAGTTACAGACCCCGCTACGAGCAGTACTTC

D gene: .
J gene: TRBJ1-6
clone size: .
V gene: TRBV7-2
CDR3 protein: CASSPRAGGRGSPLHF
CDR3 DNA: TGTGCCAGCAGCCCCCGGGCCGGGGGAAGAGGTTCACCCCTCCACTTT

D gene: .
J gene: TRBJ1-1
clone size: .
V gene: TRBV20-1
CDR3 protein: CSARGHTEAFF
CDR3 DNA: TGCAGTGCCAGGGGCCACACTGAAGCTTTCTTT

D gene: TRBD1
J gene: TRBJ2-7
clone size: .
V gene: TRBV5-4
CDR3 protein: CASSQKDRDPYEQYF
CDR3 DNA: TGTGCCAGCAGCCAGAAGGACAGGGATCCCTACGAGCAGTACTTC

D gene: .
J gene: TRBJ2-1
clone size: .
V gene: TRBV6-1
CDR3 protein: CASSYWTLYNEQFF
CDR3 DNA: TGTGCCAGCAGTTATTGGACACTTTACAATGAGCAGTTCTTC

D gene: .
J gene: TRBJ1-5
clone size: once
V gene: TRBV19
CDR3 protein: CASSIGTGPQHF
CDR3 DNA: TGTGCCAGTAGTATCGGGACGGGGCCCCAGCATTTT